This TCR beta chain was sequenced during a study of identical twins. MiXCR, applied by TCRdb to the 5' RACE reads, yields one record per CDR3 protein. The data contain approximately 890,000 distinct CDR3 sequences, 10% to 15% of them seen just once; the ten biggest clones take up around 1.5%. This clonotype was seen a few times. This sample also appeared in a second study, on yellow fever vaccine responses in identical twins.

The sequenced sample was PBMCs. This TCR was sampled from a woman in her late teens or twenties in good health.

CDR3 in amino acids: CASSPATVEGRYEQYF. The CDR3 coding sequence is TGCGCCAGCAGCCCCGCGACAGTCGAAGGCCGCTACGAGCAGTACTTC. The V and J genes are TRBV5-1 and TRBJ2-7; the D gene is possibly TRBD1 (5 bases). The CDR3 sequence is 16 residues long. The V end lost 4 bases, the J end lost 3 bases, and 20 bases lay between the germline ends. CDR1 and CDR2 (germline): SGHRS, YFSETQ.